The entry that follows covers one T cell receptor beta chain sequence. This sample stems from a study of CD8+ T cells in alopecia areata. In germline, CDR1 is SGHDT, CDR2 YYEEEE. The CDR3 covers 15 residues. The junction had 3 bases not matched to a gene; V was cut back by 4 bases and J by 1 base. Once RNA had been extracted, it was reverse transcribed into cDNA to act as the sequencing template. The assay was immunoSEQ multiplex PCR, and TCRdb's table has in-frame clones only and misses some. The table includes 90,000 to 100,000 clones, about 40% detected once. The chain is built from TRBV5-6 and TRBJ1-4; 8 nucleotides line up with TRBD1. Sequenced sample: CD4+ T cells sorted from blood. The clonotype originates from a human donor with alopecia areata. CDR3 loop: CASSGDRITNEKLFF. The CDR3 DNA follows: TGTGCCAGCAGCGGGGACAGGATAACTAATGAAAAACTGTTTTTT. The full variable domain, its missing parts supplied by reference TRBV5-6 and TRBJ1-4, is DAGVTQSPTHLIKTRGQQVTLRCSPKSGHDTVSWYQQALGQGPQFIFQYYEEEERQRGNFPDRFSGHQFPNYSSELNVNALLLGDSALYLCASSGDRITNEKLFFGSGTQLSVL.